A selection of T cell receptor beta chains follows, all from one sample in a study of T cells in Graves' hyperthyroidism and ophthalmopathy. Each CDR3 protein is one row after TCRdb ran MiXCR on the multiplex PCR reads. The sample shows under 350,000 distinct CDR3 sequences, 18% of them seen only once. Sequencing used blood. These receptors came from a woman aged 50 to 60 with Graves' hyperthyroidism. CDR3s include the opening cysteine and the closing phenylalanine or tryptophan. D genes are given only for firm matches. Clone size is given for some rows only: seen once, a few or many times, or a class if the clone is expanded.

clone_size d_call j_call v_call cdr3_nt cdr3_aa
NA NA TRBJ1-2 TRBV14 TGTGCCAGCAGCCAAGATCTACAGGGAGGCTACACCTTC CASSQDLQGGYTF
NA TRBD1 TRBJ2-7 TRBV28 TGTGCCATCATAGGACAGGGCTCCTACGAGCAGTACTTC CAIIGQGSYEQYF
NA NA TRBJ1-6 TRBV14 TGTGCCAGCAGCCAAGGGTTCTCGGGAGCTTATAATTCACCCCTCCACTTT CASSQGFSGAYNSPLHF
NA NA TRBJ2-7 TRBV7-9 TGTGCCAGCAGTGCGAACAGAGCCTACGAGCAGTACTTC CASSANRAYEQYF
few TRBD2 TRBJ2-5 TRBV20-1 TGCAGTGCTAGACCACTGAACCCTAGCGGGGCCCTTATCCAGTACTTC CSARPLNPSGALIQYF
many NA TRBJ2-3 TRBV27 TGTGCCAGCAGTTTAGTTTTCAGGGACGTTCCTAGCACAGATACGCAGTATTTT CASSLVFRDVPSTDTQYF
NA TRBD1 TRBJ2-2 TRBV14 TGTGCCAACACTCAGGGGGATACCGGGGAGCTGTTTTTT CANTQGDTGELFF
few NA TRBJ2-2 TRBV30 TGTGCCTGGAGTGTTGGGCCGACAACCGGGGAGCTGTTTTTT CAWSVGPTTGELFF
NA NA TRBJ2-1 TRBV13 TGTGCCAGCAGCTCGAAGACAGGAGCCAATGAGCAGTTCTTC CASSSKTGANEQFF
many NA TRBJ2-1 TRBV2 TGTGCCAGCAGGTCATCTGGGCCCGCGAGGTCCTACAATGAGCAGTTCTTC CASRSSGPARSYNEQFF
few NA TRBJ2-7 TRBV10-2 TGCGCCAGCATCTCGGAGCTTAGCTACGAGCAGTACTTC CASISELSYEQYF
few TRBD2 TRBJ2-7 TRBV28 TGTGCCAGCAGTCCAGAGACTAGCGGGAGGAACGAGCAGTACTTC CASSPETSGRNEQYF
few TRBD1 TRBJ2-5 TRBV12-5 TGTGCTAGTGGTTTACAGGGGGAGACCCAGTACTTC CASGLQGETQYF
many NA TRBJ2-1 TRBV5-1 TGCGCCAGCAGCTTGACGGGTGAGCAGTTCTTC CASSLTGEQFF
few TRBD2 TRBJ2-2 TRBV7-8 TGTGCCAGCAGCTCCACGGGACTACCCACCGGGGAGCTGTTTTTT CASSSTGLPTGELFF
few TRBD2 TRBJ2-5 TRBV5-1 TGCGCCAGCAGCTTGCCAGCGGGGACCCAAGAGACCCAGTACTTC CASSLPAGTQETQYF
NA NA TRBJ1-1 TRBV5-6 TGTGCCAGCAGTGACCTGGGGCGAGAGAACACTGAAGCTTTCTTT CASSDLGRENTEAFF
many NA TRBJ2-3 TRBV12-3/TRBV12-4 TGTGCCAGCAGTCATATTTACGCAGATACGCAGTATTTT CASSHIYADTQYF
many TRBD2 TRBJ2-1 TRBV30 TGTGCCTGGAGTCAAGGGACTAGCGGGGGCTACAATGAGCAGTTCTTC CAWSQGTSGGYNEQFF
few NA TRBJ2-3 TRBV6-9 TGTGCCAGCAGTTACAACCAGGGGACAGATACGCAGTATTTT CASSYNQGTDTQYF
many NA TRBJ2-1 TRBV20-1 TGCAGTGCTAGAGATCTGGGCAGGAGACCCTACAATGAGCAGTTCTTC CSARDLGRRPYNEQFF
many NA TRBJ2-3 TRBV12-3/TRBV12-4 TGTGCCAGCAGTTCCCAGCCTACAGATACGCAGTATTTT CASSSQPTDTQYF
NA NA TRBJ2-5 TRBV7-9 TGTGCCAGCAGCCCTACCCCCTTGCGGGGCCAAGAGACCCAGTACTTC CASSPTPLRGQETQYF
few NA TRBJ2-2 TRBV29-1 TGCAGCGTTGCGCGGACGAACACCGGGGAGCTGTTTTTT CSVARTNTGELFF
many TRBD1 TRBJ2-1 TRBV28 TGTGCCAGCAGGGGACAGGGAACGCAGTTCTTC CASRGQGTQFF
NA NA TRBJ1-2 TRBV19 TGTGCCAGTAGTATGAACAGCAACTATGGCTACACCTTC CASSMNSNYGYTF
many NA TRBJ2-7 TRBV11-2 TGTGCCAGCAGCACCGTCCCGGGGGCCGACTCCTACGAGCAGTACTTC CASSTVPGADSYEQYF
few NA TRBJ2-6 TRBV6-5 TGTGCCAGCAGTTACGAGGGAATCAGCCTCTCTGGGGCCAACGTCCTGACTTTC CASSYEGISLSGANVLTF
NA NA TRBJ2-1 TRBV3-1 TGTGCCAGCAGCCAAGATCGGAATGTCAATGAGCAGTTCTTC CASSQDRNVNEQFF
NA NA TRBJ1-2 TRBV11-2 TGTGCCAGCAGCTTAGTAGCCCGAGGACAGTATCCCCCGAACTATGGCTACACCTTC CASSLVARGQYPPNYGYTF
NA NA TRBJ1-1 TRBV5-6 TGTGCCAGCAGCGCAGGACAGTCGGGGGGGACTGAAGCTTTCTTT CASSAGQSGGTEAFF
many TRBD1 TRBJ1-2 TRBV10-3 TGTGCCACCCCGGGACAGGGGGTTTTTGGCTACACCTTC CATPGQGVFGYTF
NA TRBD1 TRBJ1-5 TRBV27 TGTGCCAGCAGTCCAAGTTTCGGGACAGGGGGAACTCGTAGCAATCAGCCCCAGCATTTT CASSPSFGTGGTRSNQPQHF
many TRBD2 TRBJ2-1 TRBV7-9 TGTGCCAGCAGCCCGCCCGGGACTAGATCCCTACAGGCTGAGCAGTTCTTC CASSPPGTRSLQAEQFF
many NA TRBJ1-2 TRBV13 TGTGCCAGCAGCTTAAGTCGGACGGGGTCTCCTGGCTACACCTTC CASSLSRTGSPGYTF
few TRBD2 TRBJ2-1 TRBV6-5 TGTGCCAGCAGTTACGGGGGGGTTGTCAATGAGCAGTTCTTC CASSYGGVVNEQFF
many NA TRBJ2-1 TRBV5-1 TGCGCCAGCAGCTTGTCGGTCCAGGGCGATCCTAATGAGCAGTTCTTC CASSLSVQGDPNEQFF
NA NA TRBJ1-1 TRBV12-3/TRBV12-4 TGTGCCAGCCGGATACGGAGCACTGAAGCTTTCTTT CASRIRSTEAFF
once NA TRBJ1-1 TRBV28 TGTGCCAGCGGCCCGACAGGAGGATACACTGAAGCTTTCTTT CASGPTGGYTEAFF
once NA TRBJ1-6 TRBV19 TGTGCCAGTAGATACGCGAGCTCCTATAATTCACCCCTCCACTTT CASRYASSYNSPLHF
many NA TRBJ2-1 TRBV27 TGTGCCAGCAGTCCGCCACCAGGGGTGTTTTCCTACAATGAGCAGTTCTTC CASSPPPGVFSYNEQFF
many NA TRBJ2-1 TRBV18 TGTGCCAGCTCACCGGGACGGACTTCGAATGAGCAGTTCTTC CASSPGRTSNEQFF
many NA TRBJ1-1 TRBV2 TGTGCCAGCAGGGACCCACGGGGAGGCACTGAAGCTTTCTTT CASRDPRGGTEAFF
many TRBD2 TRBJ2-1 TRBV6-2/TRBV6-3 TGTGCCAGCAGTTACAGCGGGGGGCTCTACAATGAGCAGTTCTTC CASSYSGGLYNEQFF
NA NA TRBJ2-2 TRBV12-3/TRBV12-4 TGTGCCAGCAGCCCGGGCCCCACCGGGGAGCTGTTTTTT CASSPGPTGELFF
few NA TRBJ2-2 TRBV7-9 TGTGCCAGCAGCTTAGGACATTTTACCGGGGAGCTGTTTTTT CASSLGHFTGELFF
NA TRBD2 TRBJ2-3 TRBV7-3 TGTACCAGCAGCTTAATGGGGTTAGCGGGAGTGTCAGATACGCAGTATTTT CTSSLMGLAGVSDTQYF
NA TRBD2 TRBJ2-2 TRBV30 TGTGCCTGGACCCCGGGACTAGCGGAAACGAACACCGGGGAGCTGTTTTTT CAWTPGLAETNTGELFF
many NA TRBJ1-2 TRBV6-1 TGTGCCAGCACTGTAGGGGTCTATGGCTACACCTTC CASTVGVYGYTF
NA TRBD2 TRBJ2-1 TRBV12-3/TRBV12-4 TGTGCCAGCAGTTTAGTGGTTCTAGCGGGTGGAACAGAGCAGTTCTTC CASSLVVLAGGTEQFF
few NA TRBJ2-5 TRBV11-2 TGTGCCTGCAGCTTTACGGGGGAAGAGACCCAGTACTTC CACSFTGEETQYF
NA NA TRBJ2-5 TRBV12-3/TRBV12-4 TGTGCCAGCAGCCCCCAAACAGGGTTCCCAGAGACCCAGTACTTC CASSPQTGFPETQYF
few NA TRBJ2-2 TRBV6-1 TGTGCCAGCAGTCTGCAACAGGTCACCGGGGAGCTGTTTTTT CASSLQQVTGELFF
NA NA TRBJ2-3 TRBV9 TGTGCCAGCAGCGGCGAGGTTTTAACTAGCACAGATACGCAGTATTTT CASSGEVLTSTDTQYF
few NA TRBJ1-1 TRBV7-9 TGTGCCAGCAGCTTATGGGTGAACACTGAAGCTTTCTTT CASSLWVNTEAFF
NA TRBD2 TRBJ2-1 TRBV28 TGTGCCAGCACTACGGGACTAGCGTTCGAGCAGTTCTTC CASTTGLAFEQFF
NA NA TRBJ1-1 TRBV11-2 TGTGCCAGCAGCTTAGTTATGGGACGCACTGAAGCTTTCTTT CASSLVMGRTEAFF
many NA TRBJ1-1 TRBV12-3/TRBV12-4 NA CASILDGNTEAFF
many NA TRBJ2-3 TRBV7-9 TGTGCCAGCAGCCCTGGCCGGGACGCAGATACGCAGTATTTT CASSPGRDADTQYF